This T cell receptor (beta chain) was profiled in a study of beta chain features in type 1 diabetes. Study outcomes and limitations: Insertion counts at VDJ junctions were lower in type 1 diabetes patients, who also showed more deletions there. In these data, an HLA type influence on TCRB rearrangement remained unresolved.

Worth noting for this clone: Its cognate antigen is unknown.

Each sorted fraction was over 98% pure. Germline CDR1 is KGHSH and CDR2 is LQKENI. The CDR3 sequence is 17 residues long. Trimming took off 0 bases at V and 4 bases at J, with 18 bases between the two ends. Sequencing targeted expressed TCRB transcripts, as all isolated RNA had been reverse transcribed. Generated by immunoSEQ multiplex PCR, the TCRdb table keeps only in-frame clones and is missing some. Here the sample spans roughly 170,000 clones, approximately 13% being singletons. Sequenced material: central memory CD4+ T cells from blood. This clonotype was sampled from a woman aged 18-29 years in good health. This chain joins TRBV18 and TRBJ1-1; a weak D match, TRBD1 (5 bases). The CDR3 protein is CASSPPSGGLQATEAFF. In nucleotides, the CDR3 is TGTGCCAGCTCACCACCGAGCGGGGGTCTCCAAGCCACTGAAGCTTTCTTT. The full variable domain, its missing parts supplied by reference TRBV18 and TRBJ1-1, is NAGVMQNPRHLVRRRGQEARLRCSPMKGHSHVYWYRQLPEEGLKFMVYLQKENIIDESGMPKERFSAEFPKEGPSILRIQQVVRGDSAAYFCASSPPSGGLQATEAFFGQGTRLTVV.